This T cell receptor (beta chain) was captured in a study of shared clonotypes between healthy human individuals (TCRdb year 2020). For the study in its entirety: A few men and a couple of women, aged 18 to 49 years, made up the cohort. For each donor, CD4 naive and CD4 memory were each given three plates, CD8 naive was given two plates, and CD8 memory was given one plate. To estimate repertoire size and how much clonotypes are shared between individuals, the study performed deep sequencing of blood TCR repertoires from 4 to 6 healthy adults. Different laboratories and diverse techniques were used to prepare libraries and sequence TCR repertoires, to increase sequencing depth and limit assay-specific biases. Leukapheresis yielded between about 0.85 and 10 billion PBMCs per donor.

General study outcomes and caveats: Pairwise subsampling led to the expectation that sequencing depth would affect the degree of clonotype sharing among donors. Clonotypes shared by all four sorted-subset donors showed higher generation probabilities than non-shared clonotypes. Roughly 5% of naive CD4, 3.5% of naive CD8, about 2.5% of memory CD4, and 0.4% of memory CD8 clonotypes were shared across several donors. Because the study included a small number of donors, the genetic and exposure-history diversity represented was limited. Sampling was limited to blood, and TCR repertoires in tissue likely differ from TCR repertoires in blood. Incomplete sequencing was indicated by rarefaction of sorted-subset datasets, despite the large sequencing depth. Estimated clonotype richness was generally larger for naive than for memory subsets.

In the case of this clone: Its specific antigen is unknown. Base qualities are not at hand, and no much larger clone is one base apart.

V lost 0 bases and J lost 2 bases; the stretch between them is 17 bases long. The germline V gene supplies CDR1 SGHRS and CDR2 YFSETQ. The CDR3 numbers 18 residues from cysteine through phenylalanine. The only DNA kept is the CDR3, 54 bases in frame from the first base. TCR CDR3 regions were amplified from genomic DNA by multiplex PCR using the deep immunoSEQ assay. For each cell subset, the extracted genomic DNA was distributed evenly across all wells of several immunoSEQ 96-well plates, and each plate served as one replicate. For sorted subsets, about 200 ng genomic DNA, equal to 25,000 to 35,000 T cell genomes, was loaded into each replicate PCR. Purified libraries were quantified with a Qubit 3.0 fluorometer, sized on a Bioanalyzer 2100, and re-quantified with the KAPA Library Quantification kit. Every immunoSEQ 96-well plate was sequenced on a separate single-read 150-cycle Illumina NextSeq 550 flow cell. Per the authors' processing: Because the immunoSEQ output held only junctional sequences and lacked quality scores, the filtering could not match the filtering applied to full-length reads. To assign V/J genes and CDR3, sequences were annotated against IMGT germline references using PyIR, a Python wrapper for IgBLAST v1.9. Reads were filtered out if the reads had weak V/J assignments (E-value above 1e-6), no CDR3, stop codons, out-of-frame junctions, or ambiguous translated residues. V3J clonotypes were defined by identical inferred V gene, J gene, and CDR3 amino acid sequence. Percentage overlap between repertoires was calculated by dividing the number of shared unique clonotypes by the size of the smaller repertoire. RTK rarefaction, the Chao1 estimator, and Recon v2.1 estimates of unobserved clonotypes were used to assess repertoire richness. Generation probabilities for all TCRbeta clonotypes obtained by the gDNA method from a few donors were computed using OLGA. Drawn from immuneACCESS, this table holds only the in-frame rearrangements with V and J called that TCRdb kept. Clones are partly lost; checked studies trace under half to an unresolved V gene and leave the rest unexplained. For V, J and clone size, that table is used; D and trimming come from the DNA. This sample is represented by roughly 1,000,000 clones; about 80% of them were singletons. The ten largest clones add up to under 0.65% of the sample.

The donors were healthy, HIV-negative adults with no recently reported acute infections or vaccinations. Only Caucasian adults living in Nashville, Tennessee, USA were represented among the donors. CD4+ T cells were enriched through magnetic negative selection, after which naive cells were positively selected on CD45RA and the remaining negative fraction served as the memory subset. Blood was collected by leukapheresis, and PBMCs were isolated by Ficoll-Histopaque density gradient centrifugation and then cryopreserved in liquid nitrogen vapor phase. Purity and quantity of every magnetically sorted T cell population were checked by analytical flow cytometry. From each sorted fraction, genomic DNA was isolated and quantified by UV absorbance on a Nanodrop 2000c.

The clonotype comes from a man aged 18 to 35 in good health. Some clones in this sample may be carry-over from other donors' samples. The chain is assembled from TRBV5-1 and TRBJ2-2; the D segment cannot be called with confidence. Sequenced input: memory CD4+ T cells from PBMCs. Reading the label with the study, this specimen's cell subset or site is: CD45RA-negative fraction. The DNA reads as follows: TGCGCCAGCAGCTTGGCCACCACCCTCGGCGCTAACACCGGGGAGCTGTTTTTT. This yields the protein CASSLATTLGANTGELFF.